These 15 T cell receptor beta chains came from one sample sequenced in a study of Graves' ophthalmopathy and Graves' hyperthyroidism. The study amplified TCR beta CDR3 regions using RNA transcripts. Scientists carried out first-round RT-PCR using HTBI primers and then a second-round multiplex PCR. TCRdb re-analysed the multiplex PCR reads in MiXCR, keeping a single row per CDR3 protein. The sample includes 500,000 to 600,000 distinct CDR3 sequences, about 35% seen only once; the top ten take roughly 4.5%. Sequenced: peripheral blood or thyroid tissue (not recorded which). These receptors were taken from an adult man with Graves' hyperthyroidism.

This clonotype showed up many times. The chain couples TRBV14 to TRBJ2-7; no reliable D call. Trimming pared 3 bases from V and 3 bases from J, leaving 6 bases between. The CDR3 spans 12 residues. CDR1 and CDR2 (germline): SGHDN, FVKESK. CDR3 DNA: TGTGCCAGCAGCCACCTCGGCTACGAGCAGTACTTC. Protein sequence: CASSHLGYEQYF.

The J gene is TRBJ2-6, the V gene TRBV2, with 9 nucleotides matching TRBD1. The trim removed 5 bases at V and 4 bases at J, leaving 15 bases unmatched. The CDR3 loop spans 19 amino acids. Germline V gene sequence: CDR1 SNHLY, CDR2 FYNNEI. The CDR3 spells CASSQLPGQGTSGANVLTF. CDR3 nucleotides: TGTGCCAGCAGTCAACTCCCGGGACAGGGAACTTCAGGGGCCAACGTCCTGACTTTC.

This clonotype was seen at least ten times. The chain couples TRBV7-3 to TRBJ1-3; 9 positions match TRBD1. After removal of 7 bases from V and 1 base from J, the junction contained 5 bases not matched to a gene. Germline assignment: CDR1 SGHTA and CDR2 FQGTGA. The CDR3 covers 15 residues. As DNA, the CDR3 is TGTGCCAGCATCCTACAGGGGGCTTCTGGAAACACCATATATTTT. It codes for CASILQGASGNTIYF.

The CDR3 here is CATSSAGLASTDTQYF. DNA for the CDR3: TGTGCCACCAGTTCCGCGGGACTAGCGAGCACAGATACGCAGTATTTT. The chain joins TRBV24-1 to TRBJ2-3, with 10 nucleotides matching TRBD2. CDR3 length equals 16 residues. The germline V gene has CDR1 KGHDR and CDR2 SFDVKD. After removal of 6 bases from V and 0 bases from J, the junction contained 5 bases not matched to a gene.

The chain combines TRBV29-1 with TRBJ1-1; 9 bases align to TRBD1. V dropped 3 bases and J dropped 0; count of bases not matched to a gene: 2. The CDR3 length is 14 residues. Germline loops: CDR1 SQVTM, CDR2 ANQGSEA. This CDR3 reads CSVDRTGVNTEAFF. The CDR3, as DNA: TGCAGCGTTGACCGGACAGGGGTGAACACTGAAGCTTTCTTT.

This clonotype was counted many times. The chain uses TRBV20-1 and TRBJ2-7; 7 positions agree with TRBD2. The CDR3 runs 17 residues. Germline CDR1 DFQATT, CDR2 SNEGSKA (reference sequence). J gave up 0 bases and V 4 bases, and 15 bases lay outside the gene matches. Written as DNA, the CDR3 is TGCAGTGCTACGGATCGTCCGGGACTAAGAAGCTCCTACGAGCAGTACTTC. Protein sequence: CSATDRPGLRSSYEQYF.

This clonotype was detected only a few times. The J gene is TRBJ2-5, the V gene TRBV18; TRBD2 might be the D (6 bases). Trimming took off 3 bases at V and 1 base at J, with 9 bases between the two ends. The CDR3 contains 14 residues. From germline, CDR1 is KGHSH and CDR2 LQKENI. The CDR3 loop reads CASSPWRGQETQYF. CDR3 in DNA: TGTGCCAGCTCACCGTGGAGGGGCCAAGAGACCCAGTACTTC.

This clonotype was picked up many times. This rearrangement joins TRBV20-1 to TRBJ2-5, with 9 bases aligning to TRBD1. The V gene's germline CDR1 is DFQATT and CDR2 SNEGSKA (reference sequence). V was clipped by 3 bases and J by 5 bases; unmatched bases: 10. The CDR3 sequence is 15 residues long. CDR3 residues: CSASLDRGVQETQYF. The CDR3, as DNA: TGCAGTGCTAGCCTAGACAGGGGGGTTCAGGAGACCCAGTACTTC.

A few counts support this clonotype. This rearrangement joins TRBV25-1 to TRBJ2-1; the D call may be TRBD1 or TRBD2 (6 bases each). Trimming removed 3 bases at V and 8 bases at J, with 17 bases between. Germline CDR1 is MGHDK and CDR2 is SYGVNS. The CDR3 extends over 15 amino acids. This CDR3 is CASSEGQRGEHEQFF. For the CDR3, the DNA is TGTGCCAGCAGTGAGGGTCAAAGGGGGGAACATGAGCAGTTCTTC.

CDR3 DNA: TGTGCCAGCAGCCTGGGACAGGGGGGATCCTACGAGCAGTACTTC. Translation gives CASSLGQGGSYEQYF. The rearrangement joins TRBV3-1 to TRBJ2-7, with 11 bases aligning to TRBD1. V gave up 4 bases and J gave up 1 base; unmatched junction bases: 3. This CDR3 spans 15 amino acids. CDR1 is LGHDT and CDR2 is YNNKEL in the germline V gene (reference sequence).

This clonotype was recorded a few times. Being one base from a much bigger clone, this may be a read error. This CDR3 fails to terminate in the conserved phenylalanine or tryptophan, so it likely reflects a read error. The gene calls are TRBV12-3 or TRBV12-4 and TRBJ1-1; D uncertain. CDR3 size: 13 residues. V was shortened by 0 bases and J by 4 bases, with 6 bases between the two germline ends. CDR3 bases: TGTGCCAGCAGTTTAGCAGGGATCACTGAAGCTTTCCTT. This gives the protein CASSLAGITEAFL.

This clonotype was recorded at least ten times. The chain joins TRBV7-9 to TRBJ2-7; 12 positions match TRBD2. The CDR3 is 14 amino acids. Per the germline V gene, CDR1 is SEHNR and CDR2 is FQNEAQ (reference sequence). The V segment lost 5 bases and the J segment 6 bases; nucleotides outside the gene matches: 5. The CDR3 DNA sequence: TGTGCCAGCAGCCGACTAGCGGGAGAACTCGAGCAGTACTTC. Its translation: CASSRLAGELEQYF.

This clonotype was found a few times. This sequence joins TRBV12-3 or TRBV12-4 and TRBJ2-5, with 8 positions matching TRBD2. With 5 bases clipped from V and 2 bases from J, the junction kept 4 bases outside the gene matches. This CDR3 has 14 amino acids. This CDR3 reads CASSPLAAQETQYF. The CDR3 DNA sequence: TGTGCCAGCAGTCCACTAGCGGCTCAAGAGACCCAGTACTTC.

The CDR3 DNA reads as TGTGCCAGCAGCCCAGGAGGGGGGGCTCTCTACGAGCAGTACTTC. Encoded protein: CASSPGGGALYEQYF. This chain uses TRBV5-4 with TRBJ2-7; weak D call: TRBD2 (7 bases). The V gene's germline CDR1 is SGHNT and CDR2 YYREEE (reference sequence). V was trimmed by 4 bases and J by 3 bases, leaving 17 bases between them. The CDR3 covers 15 residues.

V and J are TRBV19 and TRBJ2-5; 12 bases agree with TRBD2. CDR1 and CDR2 from the germline V gene are LNHDA and SQIVND (reference sequence). The V segment lost 3 bases and the J segment 5 bases; nucleotides outside the gene matches: 13. This CDR3 spans 18 amino acids. Here the CDR3 DNA reads TGTGCCAGTAGTATTTCGCTAGCGGGAGGGCCGAACGCTGAGACCCAGTACTTC. Its protein is CASSISLAGGPNAETQYF. Full variable domain (outside the CDR3, taken from reference TRBV19 and TRBJ2-5): DGGITQSPKYLFRKEGQNVTLSCEQNLNHDAMYWYRQDPGQGLRLIYYSQIVNDFQKGDIAEGYSVSREKKESFPLTVTSAQKNPTAFYLCASSISLAGGPNAETQYFGPGTRLLVL.